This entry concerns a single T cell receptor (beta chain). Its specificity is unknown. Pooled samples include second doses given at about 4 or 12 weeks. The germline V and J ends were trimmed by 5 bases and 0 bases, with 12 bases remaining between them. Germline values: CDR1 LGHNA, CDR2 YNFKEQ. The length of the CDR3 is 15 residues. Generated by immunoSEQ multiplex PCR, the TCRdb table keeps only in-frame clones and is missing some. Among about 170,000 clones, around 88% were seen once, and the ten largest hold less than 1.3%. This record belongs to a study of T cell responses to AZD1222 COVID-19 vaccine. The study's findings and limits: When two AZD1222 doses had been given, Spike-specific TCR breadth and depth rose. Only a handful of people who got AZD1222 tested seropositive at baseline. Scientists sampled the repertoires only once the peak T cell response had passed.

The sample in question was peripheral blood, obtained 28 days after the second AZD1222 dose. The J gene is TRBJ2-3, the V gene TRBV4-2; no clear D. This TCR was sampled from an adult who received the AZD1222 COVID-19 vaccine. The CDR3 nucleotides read TGTGCCAGCAGCAAGGGTGGCGGAAGCACAGATACGCAGTATTTT. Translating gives CASSKGGGSTDTQYF.